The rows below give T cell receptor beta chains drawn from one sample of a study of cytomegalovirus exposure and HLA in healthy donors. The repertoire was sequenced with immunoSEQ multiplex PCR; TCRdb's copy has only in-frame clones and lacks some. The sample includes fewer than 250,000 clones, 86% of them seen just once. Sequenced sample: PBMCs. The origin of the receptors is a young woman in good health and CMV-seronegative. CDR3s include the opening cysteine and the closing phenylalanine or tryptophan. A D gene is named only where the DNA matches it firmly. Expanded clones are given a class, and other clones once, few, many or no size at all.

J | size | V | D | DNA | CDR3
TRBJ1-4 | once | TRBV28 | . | TGTGCCAGCAGTTCCTGGGTAGGGGCTAATGAAAAACTGTTTTTT | CASSSWVGANEKLFF
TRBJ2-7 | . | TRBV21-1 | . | TGTGCCAGCAGCTCCCGAGGTAACTACGAGCAGTACTTC | CASSSRGNYEQYF
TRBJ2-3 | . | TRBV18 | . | TGTGCCAGCTCACCACGGGGCGGTAGCACAGATACGCAGTATTTT | CASSPRGGSTDTQYF
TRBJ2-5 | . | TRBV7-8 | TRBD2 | TGTGCCAGCAGCCACCGTTTAGCGGGAGGTTCTCGCTTCGGGGAGACCCAGTACTTC | CASSHRLAGGSRFGETQYF
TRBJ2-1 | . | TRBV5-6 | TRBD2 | TGTGCCAGCAGCCCCCGTTTGAGGACTAGACCCTCCTACAATGAGCAGTTCTTC | CASSPRLRTRPSYNEQFF
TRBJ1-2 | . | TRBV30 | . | TGTGCCTGGAGTGGTCCCTTCTTCAGGGTTGGCTACACCTTC | CAWSGPFFRVGYTF
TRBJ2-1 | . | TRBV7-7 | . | TGTGCCAGCAGCTTAGGTACCGGACTGGTACGTGAGCAGTTCTTC | CASSLGTGLVREQFF
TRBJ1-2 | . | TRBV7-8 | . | TGTGCCAGCAGCTTTTCTATAGGTACAGCCGATAACTATGGCTACACCTTC | CASSFSIGTADNYGYTF
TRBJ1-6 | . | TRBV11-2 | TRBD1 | TGTGCCAGCAGCTCCCTGACAGGGAGTCCCCGGACCTATAATTCACCCCTCCACTTT | CASSSLTGSPRTYNSPLHF
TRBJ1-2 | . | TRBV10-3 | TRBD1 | TGTGCCATCAGTGAGACCCCGGGACAGAACACTGGGGATGGCTACACCTTC | CAISETPGQNTGDGYTF
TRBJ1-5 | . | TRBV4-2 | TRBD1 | TGTGCCAGCAGCCAAGAAGACAGGGGGAAGCCCCAGCATTTT | CASSQEDRGKPQHF
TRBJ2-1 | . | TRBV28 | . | TGTGCCAGCAGTCCGGTTGGAGGGACCTACAATGAGCAGTTCTTC | CASSPVGGTYNEQFF
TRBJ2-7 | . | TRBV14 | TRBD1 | TGTGCCAGCAGCGTTCGGACAGGGAGCCACGAGCAGTACTTC | CASSVRTGSHEQYF
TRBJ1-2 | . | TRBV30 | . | TGTGCCTGGAGTTACGGTACGAGGACAGTCTATGGCTACACCTTC | CAWSYGTRTVYGYTF
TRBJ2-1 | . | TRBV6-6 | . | TGTGCCAGCAGTTACGGGGGACAAAATGGGAATGAGCAGTTCTTC | CASSYGGQNGNEQFF
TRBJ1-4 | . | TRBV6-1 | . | TGTGCCAGCGGTCGGGGTAATGAAAAACTGTTTTTT | CASGRGNEKLFF
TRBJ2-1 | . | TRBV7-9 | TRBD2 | TGTGCCAGCAGCCCACTGGTAGCGGGCTTCAATGAGCAGTTCTTC | CASSPLVAGFNEQFF
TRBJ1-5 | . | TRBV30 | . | TGTGCCTGGAGTGTCCCTTTTCCAGATCAGCCCCAGCATTTT | CAWSVPFPDQPQHF
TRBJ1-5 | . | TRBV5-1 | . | TGCGCCAGCAGCTCGACCAACAGGGTAGTGGACCAGCCCCAGCATTTT | CASSSTNRVVDQPQHF
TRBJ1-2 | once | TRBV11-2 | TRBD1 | TGTGCCAGCAGCTTTGGATCCGGACAGGGGGCATTCTATGGCTACACCTTC | CASSFGSGQGAFYGYTF
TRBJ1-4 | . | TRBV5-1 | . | TGCGCCAGCAGCTTGTGGCCAAATGAAAAACTGTTTTTT | CASSLWPNEKLFF
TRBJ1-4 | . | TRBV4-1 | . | TGCGCCAGCAGACGTTTGGGGGGTGGTACTAATGAAAAACTGTTTTTT | CASRRLGGGTNEKLFF
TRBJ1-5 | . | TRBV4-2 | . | TGTGCCAGCAGCCGCGGCGTGGACACCTATCAGCCCCAGCATTTT | CASSRGVDTYQPQHF
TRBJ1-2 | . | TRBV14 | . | TGTGCCAGCAGCCACCACAGGGTTCGGGGCTACACCTTC | CASSHHRVRGYTF
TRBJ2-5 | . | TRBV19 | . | TGTGCCAGTAGCGCTGGCCGGAGTGAGACCCAGTACTTC | CASSAGRSETQYF
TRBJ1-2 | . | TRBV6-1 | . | TGTGCCAGCAGTGGGGAGGGTTTGTCTGGCTACACCTTC | CASSGEGLSGYTF
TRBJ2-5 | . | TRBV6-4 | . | TGTGCCAGCAGTCGGGAACCTCAAGAGACCCAGTACTTC | CASSREPQETQYF
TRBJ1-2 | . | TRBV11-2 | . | TGTGCCAGCAGCCCGATTTCTGGGCAGCCGGCATATGGCTACACCTTC | CASSPISGQPAYGYTF
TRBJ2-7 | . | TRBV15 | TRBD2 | TGTGCCACCAGCAGAGATCGTAGACTAGCGGGAAGCTCCTACGAGCAGTACTTC | CATSRDRRLAGSSYEQYF
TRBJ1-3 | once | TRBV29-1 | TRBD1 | TGCAGCGTGGACAGGGGGGGATACACCATATATTTT | CSVDRGGYTIYF
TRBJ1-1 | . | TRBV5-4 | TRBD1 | TGTGCCAGCAGGGGGGAAGGATGGGGACAGGGGCACACTGAAGCTTTCTTT | CASRGEGWGQGHTEAFF
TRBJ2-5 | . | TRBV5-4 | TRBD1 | TGTGCCAGCAGCCGCGTGGACAGGGGGCCAATCGCGACCCAGTACTTC | CASSRVDRGPIATQYF